The clone carrying this T cell receptor beta chain was picked up one time. What it recognizes is unknown. At cycle 4 day 1, cycle 7 day 1, and baseline, blood was sampled. The sample belongs to a study of OX40 agonist ivuxolimab in advanced cancers. Whole-study context: One hepatocellular carcinoma and two cutaneous melanoma patients partially responded. The study's findings and limits: Relative to CD4+ cells, CD8+ T cells on average had more expanded clones.

Method: immunoSEQ multiplex PCR; TCRdb's copy keeps in-frame clones and lacks some. The table shows about 78,000 clones, with roughly 84% occurring only once. Per germline, CDR1 LNHDA and CDR2 SQIVND (reference sequence). Trimming removed 6 bases from V and 1 base from J, with 14 bases in between. The CDR3 extends over 15 amino acids. The chain combines TRBV19 with TRBJ2-3; no firm D call. The sample here was CD4+ or CD8+ T cells sorted from blood, taken in a trial of the OX40 agonist ivuxolimab. This receptor was obtained from an adult with an advanced solid tumor such as melanoma, head and neck, liver or kidney cancer. CDR3 nucleotides: TGTGCCAGTAGAGACCGATCCTTCGGCACAGATACGCAGTATTTT. It encodes CASRDRSFGTDTQYF.